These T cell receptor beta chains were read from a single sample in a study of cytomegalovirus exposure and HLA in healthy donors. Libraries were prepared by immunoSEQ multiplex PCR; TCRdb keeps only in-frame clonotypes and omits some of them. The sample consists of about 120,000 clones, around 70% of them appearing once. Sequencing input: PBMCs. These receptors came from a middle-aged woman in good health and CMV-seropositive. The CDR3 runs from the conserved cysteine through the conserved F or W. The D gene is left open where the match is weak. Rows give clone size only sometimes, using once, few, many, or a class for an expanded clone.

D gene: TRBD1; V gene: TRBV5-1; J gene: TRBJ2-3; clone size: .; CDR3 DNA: TGCGCCAGCAGCTTACGGGACAGGGTAACAGATACGCAGTATTTT; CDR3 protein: CASSLRDRVTDTQYF
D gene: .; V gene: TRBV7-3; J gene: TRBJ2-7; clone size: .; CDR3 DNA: TGTGCCAGCAGCTCCCAGGCAGGGGCGTTCTACGAGCAGTACTTC; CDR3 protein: CASSSQAGAFYEQYF
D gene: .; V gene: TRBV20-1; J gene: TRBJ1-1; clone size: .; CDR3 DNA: TGCAGTGCTAGAGAAGGAGTTGAAGCTTTCTTT; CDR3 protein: CSAREGVEAFF
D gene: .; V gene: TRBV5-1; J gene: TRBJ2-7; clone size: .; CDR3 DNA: TGCGCCAGCAGCGTAGCTAGCTCCTACGAGCAGTACTTC; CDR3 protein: CASSVASSYEQYF
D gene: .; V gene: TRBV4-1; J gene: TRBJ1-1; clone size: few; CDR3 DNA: TGCGCCAGCAGCCCGGGGGGCGGGACATCGTATTTTGAAGCTTTCTTT; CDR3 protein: CASSPGGGTSYFEAFF
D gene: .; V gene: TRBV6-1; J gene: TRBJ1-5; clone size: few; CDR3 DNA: TGTGCCAGCAGTGAGAGACAGGTACATAGCAATCAGCCCCAGCATTTT; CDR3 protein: CASSERQVHSNQPQHF
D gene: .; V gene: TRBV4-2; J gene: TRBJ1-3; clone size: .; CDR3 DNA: TGTGCCAGCAGCCAAGAAGGAGACGTCGGAAACACCATATATTTT; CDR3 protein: CASSQEGDVGNTIYF
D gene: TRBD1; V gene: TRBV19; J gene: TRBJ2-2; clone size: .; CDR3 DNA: TGTGCCAGCACGACAGGGCCGAACACCGGGGAGCTGTTTTTT; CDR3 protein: CASTTGPNTGELFF
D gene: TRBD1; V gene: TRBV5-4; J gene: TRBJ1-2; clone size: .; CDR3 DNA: TGTGCCAGCAGCCTCGGACAGGGAAACTATGGCTACACCTTC; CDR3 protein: CASSLGQGNYGYTF
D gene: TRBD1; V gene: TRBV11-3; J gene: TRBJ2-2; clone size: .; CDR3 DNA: TGTGCCAGCAGCCACTGGGACAGGTCTACCGGGGAGCTGTTTTTT; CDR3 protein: CASSHWDRSTGELFF
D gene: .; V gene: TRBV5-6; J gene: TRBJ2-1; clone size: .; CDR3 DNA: TGTGCCAGCAGCCCGACCGGGACTCCTTCCTACAATGAGCAGTTCTTC; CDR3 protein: CASSPTGTPSYNEQFF
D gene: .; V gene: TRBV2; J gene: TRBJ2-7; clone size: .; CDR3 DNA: TGTGCCAGCAGTGAAGTTGGCGGGGCGGGGCAGTACTTC; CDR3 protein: CASSEVGGAGQYF
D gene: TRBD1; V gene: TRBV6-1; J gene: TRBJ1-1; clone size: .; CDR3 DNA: TGTGCCAGCAGTGCACCAAGGACAGGGTACACTGAAGCTTTCTTT; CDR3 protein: CASSAPRTGYTEAFF
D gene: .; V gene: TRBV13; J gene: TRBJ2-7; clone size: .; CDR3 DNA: TGTGCCAGCAGCTTATTTCGGTCCCATGAGCAGTACTTC; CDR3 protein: CASSLFRSHEQYF